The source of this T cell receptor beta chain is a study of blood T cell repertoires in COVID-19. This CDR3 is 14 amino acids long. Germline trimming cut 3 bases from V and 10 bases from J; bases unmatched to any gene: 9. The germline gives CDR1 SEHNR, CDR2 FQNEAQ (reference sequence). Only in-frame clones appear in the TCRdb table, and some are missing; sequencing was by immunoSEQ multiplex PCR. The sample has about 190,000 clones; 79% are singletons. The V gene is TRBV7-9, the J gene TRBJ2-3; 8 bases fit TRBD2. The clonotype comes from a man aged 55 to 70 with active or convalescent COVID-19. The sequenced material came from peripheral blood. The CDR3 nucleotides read TGTGCCAGCAGCTTGGCTAGCGGGCAACCATCGCAGTATTTT. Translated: CASSLASGQPSQYF.